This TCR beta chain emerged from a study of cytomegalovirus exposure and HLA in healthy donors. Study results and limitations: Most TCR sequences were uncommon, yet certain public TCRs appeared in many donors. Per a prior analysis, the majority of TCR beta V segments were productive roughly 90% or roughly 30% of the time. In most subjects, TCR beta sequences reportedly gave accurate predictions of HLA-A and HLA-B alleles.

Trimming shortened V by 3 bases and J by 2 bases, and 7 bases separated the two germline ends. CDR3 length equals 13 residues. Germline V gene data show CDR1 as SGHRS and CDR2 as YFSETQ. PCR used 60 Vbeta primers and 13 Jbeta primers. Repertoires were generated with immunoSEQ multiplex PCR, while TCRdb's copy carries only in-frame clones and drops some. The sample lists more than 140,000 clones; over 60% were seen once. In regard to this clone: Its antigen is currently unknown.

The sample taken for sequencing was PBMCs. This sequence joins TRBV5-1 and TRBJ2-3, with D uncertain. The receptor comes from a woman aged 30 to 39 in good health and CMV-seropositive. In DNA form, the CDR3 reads TGCGCCAGCAGCTCACATACCACAGATACGCAGTATTTT. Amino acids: CASSSHTTDTQYF.